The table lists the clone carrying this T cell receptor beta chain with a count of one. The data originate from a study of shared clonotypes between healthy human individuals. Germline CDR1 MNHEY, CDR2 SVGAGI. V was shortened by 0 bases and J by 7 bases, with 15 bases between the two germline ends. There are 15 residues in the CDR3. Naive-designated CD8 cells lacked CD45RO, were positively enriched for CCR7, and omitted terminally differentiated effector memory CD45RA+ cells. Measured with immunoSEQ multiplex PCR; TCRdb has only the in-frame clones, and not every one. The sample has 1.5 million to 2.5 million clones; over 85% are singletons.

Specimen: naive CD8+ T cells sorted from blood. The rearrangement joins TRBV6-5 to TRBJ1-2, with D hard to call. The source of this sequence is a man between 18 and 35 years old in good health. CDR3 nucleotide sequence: TGTGCCAGCAGTTACTCATCGGAGGGTGCGGTTGGCTACACCTTC. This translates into CASSYSSEGAVGYTF.